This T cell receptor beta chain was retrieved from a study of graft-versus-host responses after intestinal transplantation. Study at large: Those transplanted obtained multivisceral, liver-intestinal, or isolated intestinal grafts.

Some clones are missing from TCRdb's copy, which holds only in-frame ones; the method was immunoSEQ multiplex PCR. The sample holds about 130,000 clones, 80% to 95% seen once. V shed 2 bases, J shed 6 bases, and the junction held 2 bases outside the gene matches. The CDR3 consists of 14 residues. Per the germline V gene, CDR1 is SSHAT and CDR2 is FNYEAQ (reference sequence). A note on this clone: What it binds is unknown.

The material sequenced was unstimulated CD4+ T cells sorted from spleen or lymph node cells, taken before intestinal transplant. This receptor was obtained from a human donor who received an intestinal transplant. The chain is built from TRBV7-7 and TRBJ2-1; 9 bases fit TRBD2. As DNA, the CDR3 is TGTGCCAGCAGCTTAAGCGGGAGGAGCAATGAGCAGTTCTTC. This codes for CASSLSGRSNEQFF.